This TCR beta chain derives from a study of T-cell reconstitution after alpha-beta-depleted transplantation in children. This CDR3 has 17 amino acids. The germline gives CDR1 SGHTA, CDR2 FQGTGA. V lost 5 bases to trimming and J lost 5 bases; unmatched junction nucleotides: 17. Preparation of the TCRbeta library used unique molecular identifiers. Each CDR3 protein gets one entry after TCRdb re-called the PCR reads with MiXCR. The repertoire holds 450,000 to 600,000 distinct CDR3 sequences, with around 18% as singletons. This clonotype has only one observation. The receptor comes from a human donor who donated a stem cell graft to a child with acute lymphoblastic leukemia. This sequence joins TRBV7-3 and TRBJ2-5, with TRBD2 matching over 7 bases. Sequencing was performed on PBMCs from the stem cell graft donor, taken from the stem cell graft. Here the CDR3 reads CASSPTGGGRLGETQYF. The CDR3 DNA is TGTGCCAGCAGCCCCACCGGAGGCGGGAGACTCGGTGAGACCCAGTACTTC. The whole variable domain, remainder taken from reference TRBV7-3 and TRBJ2-5, is GAGVSQTPSNKVTEKGKYVELRCDPISGHTALYWYRQSLGQGPEFLIYFQGTGAADDSGLPNDRFFAVRPEGSVSTLKIQRTERGDSAVYLCASSPTGGGRLGETQYFGPGTRLLVL.